The 14 T cell receptor beta chains in this list originate from one sample, sequenced in a study of graft-versus-host responses after intestinal transplantation. Sequenced by immunoSEQ multiplex PCR; TCRdb stores in-frame clones only, minus some. The profile shows roughly 10,000 clones, about 33% of them singletons. The sequencing used alloreactive CD4+ T cells from a mixed lymphocyte reaction culture, collected before transplantation. The subset was: CFSE-low proliferating T cells sorted from roughly 6-day pre-transplant mixed lymphocyte reaction (GvH or HvG direction). The receptors shown here come from a human patient who was an organ donor for intestinal transplantation.

This clone was seen only once. The chain joins TRBV19 to TRBJ1-2, with D possibly TRBD1 on 5 matching bases. The CDR3 loop spans 14 amino acids. CDR1 is LNHDA, CDR2 SQIVND, per germline (reference sequence). V was shortened by 6 bases and J by 0 bases, with 11 bases between the two germline ends. The CDR3 sequence is CASRLVRANYGYTF. CDR3 DNA: TGTGCCAGTAGATTAGTCAGGGCTAACTATGGCTACACCTTC. The full variable domain, rest sourced from reference TRBV19 and TRBJ1-2, is DGGITQSPKYLFRKEGQNVTLSCEQNLNHDAMYWYRQDPGQGLRLIYYSQIVNDFQKGDIAEGYSVSREKKESFPLTVTSAQKNPTAFYLCASRLVRANYGYTFGSGTRLTVV.

By share, this clone counts as medium-sized. The chain joins TRBV28 to TRBJ1-2; D might be TRBD1 (6 bases). In germline, CDR1 is MDHEN, CDR2 SYDVKM. This CDR3 spans 14 amino acids. The V end lost 5 bases, the J end lost 5 bases, and 15 bases lay between the germline ends. The CDR3 nucleotides are TGTGCCAGCAGTCCACCCAGGGGAGGGTATGGCTACACCTTC. This sequence encodes CASSPPRGGYGYTF.

This clone was observed a handful of times. The J gene is TRBJ1-1, the V gene TRBV7-9; no clear D gene. The V gene's germline CDR1 is SEHNR and CDR2 FQNEAQ (reference sequence). The V end lost 1 base, the J end lost 8 bases, and 5 bases lay between the germline ends. The CDR3 runs to 11 residues. The CDR3 sequence is CASSLVEEAFF. CDR3 in DNA: TGTGCCAGCAGCTTAGTAGAAGAAGCTTTCTTT.

CDR3 sequence reads: CASSQDGGYQPQHF. Written as DNA, the CDR3 is TGCGCCAGCAGCCAAGATGGGGGCTATCAGCCCCAGCATTTT. The chain is built from TRBV4-1 and TRBJ1-5, with D maybe TRBD1 (6 bases). Germline loops: CDR1 MGHRA, CDR2 YSYEKL. Trimming stripped 0 bases from V and 5 bases from J, with 8 bases between. The CDR3 totals 14 residues.

This clone came up a few times. The rearrangement joins TRBV18 to TRBJ2-5; tentative D call: TRBD1 (5 bases). The assigned J gene may be wrong: the sequence end matches TRBJ2-7 better. Germline values: CDR1 KGHSH, CDR2 LQKENI. There are 18 residues in the CDR3. The CDR3 DNA reads as TGTGCCAGCTCACCACTTGAGTTTTCGGCAGGGCCACCCTACGAGCAGTACTTC. It yields the protein CASSPLEFSAGPPYEQYF.

In this sample, this clone turned up a few times. This chain joins TRBV19 and TRBJ2-3; 7 bases match TRBD1. Trimming took 0 bases from V and 1 from J; bases not matched to a gene: 10. The CDR3 is 18 amino acids. Germline V lookup: CDR1 LNHDA, CDR2 SQIVND (reference sequence). This chain's CDR3 is CASSIDYARDRGTDTQYF. CDR3 bases: TGTGCCAGTAGTATAGATTATGCCCGAGACAGGGGCACAGATACGCAGTATTTT.

The sample holds a few counts of this clone. The chain has TRBV4-1 and TRBJ2-7; TRBD1 agrees at 8 bases. Trimming cost V 1 base and J 2 bases; bases outside gene matches: 4. CDR1 MGHRA and CDR2 YSYEKL come from the germline V gene. CDR3 length: 15 amino acids. As DNA, the CDR3 is TGCGCCAGCAGCCAAGGGGTGACAGGGGCCTACGAGCAGTACTTC. Translating it yields CASSQGVTGAYEQYF.

The chain employs TRBV12-5 and TRBJ1-1; weak D call: TRBD1 (6 bases). Between the trimmed V and J ends, which lost 1 base and 8 bases, there was a span of 14 bases. The CDR3 is 14 amino acids. Germline V CDR1 and CDR2: LGHNT, FRNRAP. CDR3 coding DNA: TGTGCTAGTGGTTTGGGAGGACAGATTAGGGAAGCTTTCTTT. Protein: CASGLGGQIREAFF.

By share, this clone counts as medium-sized. The rearrangement uses TRBV6-5 and TRBJ1-1; tentatively, D is TRBD1 (6 bases). The CDR3 is 13 residues long. V gave up 8 bases and J gave up 2 bases, with 12 bases separating them. The germline gives CDR1 MNHEY, CDR2 SVGAGI. The CDR3 bases are TGTGCCAGCCATAGGGGGACCAACACTGAAGCTTTCTTT. Translation gives CASHRGTNTEAFF.

By its share, this clone is medium-sized. The chain uses TRBV5-4 and TRBJ2-4; perhaps TRBD1 as D (5 bases). Germline V gene sequence: CDR1 SGHNT, CDR2 YYREEE (reference sequence). CDR3 size: 14 residues. Trimming stripped 1 base from V and 7 bases from J, with 12 bases between. Written as DNA, the CDR3 is TGTGCCAGCAGCTTGAGGGGCTTGGCGAACATTCAGTACTTC. This gives the protein CASSLRGLANIQYF.

The chain has TRBV30 and TRBJ1-5; 9 bases fit TRBD1. Germline V gene sequence: CDR1 GTSNPN, CDR2 SVGIG (reference sequence). The CDR3 contains 18 residues. The V segment lost 0 bases and the J segment 2 bases; nucleotides outside the gene matches: 11. The CDR3 here is CAWSVGRTGAVGNQPQHF. In DNA form, the CDR3 reads TGTGCCTGGAGTGTAGGCCGGACAGGGGCCGTGGGCAATCAGCCCCAGCATTTT.

The chain combines TRBV6-1 with TRBJ2-7; 12 nucleotides align to TRBD1. This CDR3 region has 14 residues. With V trimmed by 4 bases and J by 9 bases, 7 bases remained unmatched. Germline V gives CDR1 MNHNS, CDR2 SASEGT. In DNA, the CDR3 is TGTGCCAGCAGTGCAACCGGGACAGGGGGCCGGCAGTACTTC. This codes for CASSATGTGGRQYF.

This chain joins TRBV5-4 and TRBJ1-3; no reliable D call. CDR1 SGHNT and CDR2 YYREEE come from the germline V gene (reference sequence). The CDR3 runs 15 residues. The ends were cut back, 4 bases at V and 4 bases at J, with 15 bases in the middle. The CDR3 is CASSLNTGIGNTIYF. For the CDR3, the DNA is TGTGCCAGCAGCCTTAACACGGGGATCGGAAACACCATATATTTT.

This chain uses TRBV4-2 with TRBJ1-2; tentatively, D is TRBD1 (6 bases). V dropped 1 base and J dropped 4 bases, with 13 bases sitting between them. The length of the CDR3 is 15 residues. Germline V lookup: CDR1 LGHNA, CDR2 YNFKEQ. The CDR3 spells CASSQVLGGSYGYTF. CDR3 nucleotides: TGTGCCAGCAGCCAAGTTCTTGGGGGCTCCTATGGCTACACCTTC.